This entry lists 27 T cell receptor beta chains sequenced from one sample in a study of T cell responses to AZD1222 COVID-19 vaccine. Sequencing used immunoSEQ multiplex PCR; TCRdb keeps in-frame clones, though not all of them. The table has approximately 110,000 clones, about 90% seen once; the top ten hold 3.5% to 5%. Sequencing was performed on peripheral blood, taken on day 0 of AZD1222 vaccination. These receptors originate from an adult in good health.

The chain carries TRBV7-9 and TRBJ1-2; D is uncertain. Germline CDR1 and CDR2: SEHNR and FQNEAQ (reference sequence). V lost 1 base, J lost 4 bases, and 10 bases lay in between. The CDR3 is made up of 14 amino acids. The CDR3 loop reads CASSLGGKFYGYTF. The CDR3, as DNA: TGTGCCAGCAGCTTAGGGGGAAAGTTCTATGGCTACACCTTC.

The gene calls are TRBV7-9 and TRBJ2-5; TRBD1 agrees at 10 bases. CDR1 and CDR2 (germline): SEHNR, FQNEAQ (reference sequence). There are 16 residues in the CDR3. The J segment lost 5 bases and the V segment lost 4 bases, leaving 10 bases of the junction unmatched. CDR3 nucleotide sequence: TGTGCCAGCAGCTCCCGGGACAGGGGAGGATTGGAGACCCAGTACTTC. It yields the protein CASSSRDRGGLETQYF.

The table lists this clone with a few counts. V gene TRBV28 combines with J gene TRBJ1-4; D ambiguous. V lost 6 bases and J 4 bases, leaving 9 bases between the germline ends. The CDR3 extends over 13 amino acids. Germline CDR1 is MDHEN and CDR2 is SYDVKM. CDR3 sequence reads: CASSIQLNEKLFF. The CDR3 nucleotides read TGTGCCAGCAGCATTCAACTTAATGAAAAACTGTTTTTT. Complete variable domain (other parts from reference TRBV28 and TRBJ1-4): DVKVTQSSRYLVKRTGEKVFLECVQDMDHENMFWYRQDPGLGLRLIYFSYDVKMKEKGDIPEGYSVSREKKERFSLILESASTNQTSMYLCASSIQLNEKLFFGSGTQLSVL.

V is TRBV3-1 (or the pseudogene TRBV3-2) and J is TRBJ2-5; D could derive from TRBD1 or TRBD2 (6 bases each). V was shortened by 3 bases and J by 5 bases, with 16 bases between the two germline ends. CDR3 size: 15 residues. Germline V gene sequence: CDR1 LGHDT, CDR2 YNNKEL (reference sequence). CDR3 DNA: TGTGCCAGCAGCCACGAGGGGGACTTTGTGGAGACCCAGTACTTC. It specifies CASSHEGDFVETQYF.

This clone was detected once. V gene TRBV3-1 (or the pseudogene TRBV3-2) combines with J gene TRBJ1-6; maybe TRBD1 (5 bases). Germline-derived CDR1 and CDR2 are LGHDT and YNNKEL (reference sequence). The CDR3 extends over 19 amino acids. Trimming pared 0 bases from V and 8 bases from J, leaving 23 bases between. The CDR3 here is CASSQDSRAVGSVDSPLHF. The DNA for the CDR3 is TGTGCCAGCAGCCAAGATAGCAGGGCGGTTGGGTCGGTCGATTCACCCCTCCACTTT.

The genes are TRBV7-9 and TRBJ1-6; no firm D call. The V and J ends lost 4 bases and 7 bases respectively, with 17 bases between them. CDR3 length: 16 amino acids. Germline CDR1 reads SEHNR; CDR2 reads FQNEAQ (reference sequence). The DNA of the CDR3 is TGTGCCAGCAGCTCCACCAGGATCGAAGAGAATTCACCCCTCCACTTT. It codes for CASSSTRIEENSPLHF.

The rearrangement joins TRBV5-1 to TRBJ2-1; D perhaps matches TRBD2 (5 bases). The CDR3 is made up of 15 amino acids. Germline V CDR1 and CDR2: SGHRS, YFSETQ. Trimming removed 0 bases from V and 2 bases from J, with 9 bases in between. The CDR3 DNA reads TGCGCCAGCAGCTTGGACGGGGTCGCCTACAATGAGCAGTTCTTC. This encodes CASSLDGVAYNEQFF.

The chain is built from TRBV7-9 and TRBJ1-1, with 10 nucleotides matching TRBD1. V lost 5 bases and J lost 6; bases outside the gene matches: 12. CDR3 size: 16 residues. The germline gives CDR1 SEHNR, CDR2 FQNEAQ (reference sequence). CDR3 region: CASSHRQGARGAEAFF. In DNA form, the CDR3 reads TGTGCCAGCAGCCACCGACAGGGGGCTAGGGGCGCTGAAGCTTTCTTT.

The CDR3, as DNA: TGTGCCAGCCACCTGCGGGGCGAGAGCACAGATACGCAGTATTTT. Encoded protein: CASHLRGESTDTQYF. V gene TRBV5-7 combines with J gene TRBJ2-3, with D possibly matching TRBD2 (6 bases). TRBV5-7 is labeled an ORF, and its function is uncertain. This CDR3 is 15 amino acids long. Trimming took off 7 bases at V and 0 bases at J, with 15 bases between the two ends.

This rearrangement joins TRBV19 to TRBJ2-7, with D maybe TRBD2 (5 bases). The V end lost 3 bases, the J end lost 6 bases, and 18 bases lay between the germline ends. This CDR3 is 15 amino acids long. The V gene's germline CDR1 is LNHDA and CDR2 SQIVND (reference sequence). The CDR3 nucleotides read TGTGCCAGTAGTATGGCGCGACTAACTTCGAGCGAGCAGTACTTC. It codes for CASSMARLTSSEQYF. Supplemented by reference TRBV19 and TRBJ2-7, the full variable domain reads DGGITQSPKYLFRKEGQNVTLSCEQNLNHDAMYWYRQDPGQGLRLIYYSQIVNDFQKGDIAEGYSVSREKKESFPLTVTSAQKNPTAFYLCASSMARLTSSEQYFGPGTRLTVT.

The chain couples TRBV27 to TRBJ2-7; 10 positions match TRBD1. V was clipped by 6 bases and J by 2 bases; unmatched bases: 10. Germline CDR1 MNHEY, CDR2 SMNVEV (reference sequence). The CDR3 has 16 residues. The DNA of the CDR3 is TGTGCCAGCAGGACTCTGGCGGGGACAGGGGCCTACGAGCAGTACTTC. It codes for CASRTLAGTGAYEQYF.

The chain uses TRBV19 and TRBJ1-2; 9 nucleotides align to TRBD1. Germline trimming cut 1 base from V and 4 bases from J; bases unmatched to any gene: 4. The CDR3 sequence is 15 residues long. From germline, CDR1 is LNHDA and CDR2 SQIVND (reference sequence). The CDR3 DNA is TGTGCCAGTAGTATAGCGGGGACAGGGACCTATGGCTACACCTTC. Amino acids: CASSIAGTGTYGYTF.

The chain joins TRBV13 to TRBJ2-7; 11 bases line up with TRBD2. This CDR3 is 16 amino acids long. CDR1 PRHDT and CDR2 FYEKMQ come from the germline V gene (reference sequence). V lost 5 bases to trimming and J lost 6 bases; unmatched junction nucleotides: 12. CDR3 DNA: TGTGCCAGCAGCCAATCGACTAGCGGGACGTCGGGCGAGCAGTACTTC. Protein: CASSQSTSGTSGEQYF.

This chain uses TRBV11-2 with TRBJ2-7; a possible D gene is TRBD1 (5 bases). Germline CDR1 and CDR2: SGHAT and FQNNGV. V was trimmed by 3 bases and J by 2 bases, leaving 14 bases between them. The CDR3 covers 15 residues. The CDR3: CASSLERGHPYEQYF. The CDR3 region has the DNA TGTGCCAGCAGCTTGGAGCGAGGACATCCCTACGAGCAGTACTTC.

The chain links TRBV30 to TRBJ2-7; D is unresolved. The CDR3 loop spans 12 amino acids. V shed 3 bases and J shed 3 bases, with 9 bases lying between them. CDR1 is GTSNPN and CDR2 is SVGIG in the germline V gene (reference sequence). The CDR3 region is CAWRSGSYEQYF. CDR3 nucleotide sequence: TGTGCCTGGAGGTCCGGCAGCTACGAGCAGTACTTC. Drawing the rest from reference TRBV30 and TRBJ2-7, the complete variable domain is SQTIHQWPATLVQPVGSPLSLECTVEGTSNPNLYWYRQAAGRGLQLLFYSVGIGQISSEVPQNLSASRPQDRQFILSSKKLLLSDSGFYLCAWRSGSYEQYFGPGTRLTVT.

The rearrangement uses TRBV3-1 (or the pseudogene TRBV3-2) and TRBJ2-2; D ambiguous. V was clipped by 3 bases and J by 4 bases, with 3 bases between them. Per germline, CDR1 LGHDT and CDR2 YNNKEL (reference sequence). This CDR3 region has 12 residues. CDR3 sequence (DNA): TGTGCCAGCAGCCAGCTCACCGGGGAGCTGTTTTTT. Translated, it gives CASSQLTGELFF.

This clone has only one observation. The rearrangement uses TRBV27 and TRBJ2-6; no definite D call. This CDR3 is 16 amino acids long. Trimming removed 1 base at V and 4 bases at J, with 11 bases between. The germline V gene encodes CDR1 MNHEY and CDR2 SMNVEV (reference sequence). In DNA form, the CDR3 reads TGTGCCAGCAGTTTATTATCGACCCGCGGGGCCAACGTCCTGACTTTC. This encodes CASSLLSTRGANVLTF.

This chain connects TRBV7-6 to TRBJ2-7, with D unresolved. The germline CDR1 and CDR2 sequences are SGHVS and FNYEAQ. CDR3 length equals 15 residues. V gave up 2 bases and J gave up 3 bases, with 14 bases separating them. Here the CDR3 reads CASSLSPGGVYEQYF. The DNA of the CDR3 is TGTGCCAGCAGCTTAAGTCCAGGTGGTGTCTACGAGCAGTACTTC.

The gene calls are TRBV5-4 and TRBJ2-3; perhaps TRBD2 as D (5 bases). Looked up from germline, CDR1 is SGHNT and CDR2 is YYREEE (reference sequence). The CDR3 covers 16 residues. V gave up 1 base and J gave up 0 bases, with 12 bases separating them. The DNA of the CDR3 is TGTGCCAGCAGCTTGTGGGCGGGCTCTAGCACAGATACGCAGTATTTT. The encoded protein is CASSLWAGSSTDTQYF.

V and J are TRBV2 and TRBJ1-1; D may be TRBD1 (6 bases). CDR1 is SNHLY, CDR2 FYNNEI, per germline. The V end was cut by 4 bases, the J end by 4 bases, with 16 bases between. This CDR3 region has 15 residues. CDR3 loop: CASSARGQGTTEAFF. The CDR3 DNA sequence: TGTGCCAGCAGTGCAAGGGGCCAGGGGACCACTGAAGCTTTCTTT.

The J gene is TRBJ2-7, the V gene TRBV27, with D perhaps being TRBD1 or TRBD2 (5 bases each). V gave up 4 bases and J gave up 1 base, with 14 bases separating them. This CDR3 has 15 amino acids. Germline V gene lookup returns CDR1 MNHEY and CDR2 SMNVEV (reference sequence). The CDR3 loop is CASSWTGTDSYEQYF. For the CDR3, the DNA is TGTGCCAGCAGTTGGACCGGGACGGATTCCTACGAGCAGTACTTC.

J is TRBJ2-2 and V is TRBV6-6, with a weak D call TRBD2 (6 bases). Trimming shortened V by 7 bases and J by 2 bases, and 14 bases separated the two germline ends. In germline, CDR1 is MNHNY, CDR2 SVGAGI (reference sequence). The CDR3 is 15 amino acids. This CDR3 reads CASTSSSGNTGELFF. The CDR3 DNA follows: TGTGCCAGCACCAGTAGTAGCGGCAACACCGGGGAGCTGTTTTTT.

V usage is TRBV27 and J usage is TRBJ2-7, with 8 bases that match TRBD1. CDR1 is MNHEY and CDR2 is SMNVEV in the germline V gene (reference sequence). The CDR3 has 15 residues. V trimming: 7 bases; J trimming: 0 bases; junction bases outside the gene matches: 8. The CDR3 region has the DNA TGTGCCAGCACAGCGGTCGGGACAGGCTCCTACGAGCAGTACTTC. It encodes CASTAVGTGSYEQYF.

V and J are TRBV3-1 (or the pseudogene TRBV3-2) and TRBJ2-7; possibly TRBD1 for D (6 bases). CDR3 length: 15 residues. The V and J ends lost 1 base and 5 bases respectively, with 15 bases between them. Germline CDR1 and CDR2: LGHDT and YNNKEL (reference sequence). This CDR3 is CASSQVTGGLNEQYF. The CDR3 nucleotides are TGTGCCAGCAGCCAAGTAACTGGGGGCTTAAACGAGCAGTACTTC.

V and J are TRBV4-1 and TRBJ2-7, with TRBD2 as a possible D gene (5 bases). Germline V gene lookup returns CDR1 MGHRA and CDR2 YSYEKL. The CDR3 is 16 residues long. V gave up 4 bases and J gave up 3 bases, with 19 bases separating them. CDR3 coding DNA: TGCGCCAGCAGCCCAGCCCCGGGCGGACTTCTCTACGAGCAGTACTTC. Its translation: CASSPAPGGLLYEQYF.

The chain links TRBV20-1 to TRBJ2-3; maybe TRBD2 (5 bases). Between the trimmed V and J ends, which lost 3 bases and 0 bases, there was a span of 13 bases. The CDR3 is 15 amino acids. The germline gives CDR1 DFQATT, CDR2 SNEGSKA (reference sequence). The CDR3 here is CSASLTGSSTDTQYF. For the CDR3, the DNA is TGCAGTGCTAGTCTCACGGGATCGAGCACAGATACGCAGTATTTT.

The CDR3 here is CASSPEVTGQHGYTF. The DNA for the CDR3 is TGTGCCAGCTCACCAGAGGTCACAGGACAGCATGGCTACACCTTC. The chain has TRBV18 and TRBJ1-2; D is possibly TRBD1 (6 bases). This CDR3 region has 15 residues. Trimming took off 2 bases at V and 6 bases at J, with 16 bases between the two ends. The germline V gene encodes CDR1 KGHSH and CDR2 LQKENI.